This T cell receptor beta chain was obtained from a study of patients and donors after allogeneic stem cell transplantation. TCRdb recomputed calls from the RT-PCR reads with MiXCR, one row per CDR3 protein. The sample has about 40,000 distinct CDR3 sequences, roughly 30% seen once. V lost 3 bases, J lost 9 bases, and 17 bases stayed unmatched. Per germline, CDR1 DFQATT and CDR2 SNEGSKA (reference sequence). The CDR3 spans 17 residues. The sample taken for sequencing was blood, either unsorted or a sorted T cell fraction (not recorded which). The source is a human donor who was either an allogeneic HSCT recipient or a stem cell or donor lymphocyte infusion donor (not recorded which). It is not recorded whose cells these are; they may come from a transplant donor. This chain uses TRBV20-1 with TRBJ1-6, with 7 bases fitting TRBD1. CDR3 bases: TGCAGTGCTAGGACCTCCCGGACCCCGGGACAGCTTTCACCCCTCCACTTT. It encodes CSARTSRTPGQLSPLHF.